This entry is about one TCR beta chain. In its sample, this clone was seen once. Its specific antigen is unknown. Per-nucleotide qualities are absent, and no much larger clonotype sits a single base away. At the DNA level, this CDR3 is encoded by other sequences in the same sample as well. This sample is part of a study of shared clonotypes between healthy human individuals (dated by TCRdb to 2018 to 2020). As for the study more broadly: The cohort comprised a couple of women and a few men aged 18 to 49 years. The study deeply sequenced blood TCR repertoires of five healthy adults to estimate repertoire size and the extent of clonotype sharing between individuals. Libraries were prepared and TCR repertoires were sequenced by different laboratories using diverse techniques, in order to increase sequencing depth and limit assay-specific biases. For each donor, CD4 naive and CD4 memory were each given three plates, CD8 naive was given two plates, and CD8 memory was given one plate. Each donor's leukapheresis produced roughly between roughly 0.94 and 9.5 billion PBMCs. Points the paper makes about the study in general: Pairwise subsampling led to the expectation that sequencing depth would affect the degree of clonotype sharing among donors. Sampling was restricted to blood, and TCR repertoires in tissue are likely to differ from TCR repertoires in blood. Clonotypes shared by all four sorted-subset donors showed higher generation probabilities than non-shared clonotypes. Rarefaction of sorted-subset datasets indicated incomplete sequencing despite the large sequencing depth. Larger estimated clonotype richness was generally found for naive subsets than for memory subsets. The small number of donors limited the genetic and exposure-history diversity represented. Across four donors, approximately 5% of naive CD4, approximately 3.6% of naive CD8, under 2.5% of memory CD4, and 0.4% of memory CD8 clonotypes were shared.

V and J are trimmed by 4 bases and 2 bases, and the gene matches miss 3 bases of the junction. Including cysteine and phenylalanine, the CDR3 has 15 amino acids. The DNA shown is the 45-base CDR3, in frame from base 1. The germline V gene yields MDHEN for CDR1 and SYDVKM for CDR2. Using the deep immunoSEQ assay, multiplex PCR amplified TCR CDR3 regions from genomic DNA. Genomic DNA extracted from each cell subset was distributed evenly over all wells of several immunoSEQ 96-well plates, and each plate served as one replicate. For sorted subsets, around 0.2 ug genomic DNA, equal to about 30,000 T cell genomes, was loaded into each replicate PCR. Purified libraries were quantified with a Qubit 3.0 fluorometer, sized on a Bioanalyzer 2100, and re-quantified with the KAPA Library Quantification kit. Every immunoSEQ 96-well plate was sequenced on a separate single-read 150-cycle Illumina NextSeq 550 flow cell. In the paper's pipeline: Because only junctional sequences without quality scores were contained in the immunoSEQ output, filtering matching that applied to full-length reads could not be performed. To assign V/J genes and CDR3, sequences were annotated using PyIR, a Python wrapper for IgBLAST v1.9, with IMGT germline references. Any read was removed if the V/J assignment was weak (E-value above 1e-6), the CDR3 was missing, or the read contained stop codons, out-of-frame junctions, or ambiguous translated residues. V3J clonotypes were defined by identical inferred V gene, J gene, and CDR3 amino acid sequence. Percentage overlap between repertoires was calculated by dividing the number of shared unique clonotypes by the size of the smaller repertoire. RTK rarefaction, the Chao1 estimator, and Recon v2.1 estimates of unobserved clonotypes were used to assess repertoire richness. For all TCRbeta clonotypes obtained by the gDNA method from four donors, generation probabilities were computed with OLGA. TCRdb re-hosts the immuneACCESS table, in-frame sequences only. Its copies lack some clones; in the studies checked, an unresolved V gene accounts for under half of them, and the cause for the rest is not known. V and J calls and clone size come straight from that table; D and trimming were deduced from the DNA. The sample data list about 2.1 million clones, and about 93% of these were observed just once. In total, the top ten clones hold more than 1.5% of the sample.

CD8 naive samples consisted of CD45RO-negative cells that were positively selected for CCR7, yielding a CD45RA+CCR7+ population without TemRA cells. Healthy HIV-negative adults with no recently reported acute infections or vaccinations were included as donors. All donors were Caucasian adults living in Nashville, Tennessee, USA. Blood was obtained by leukapheresis, after which PBMCs were separated by Ficoll-Histopaque density gradient centrifugation and cryopreserved in liquid nitrogen vapor phase. Analytical flow cytometry was used to check the purity and quantity of every magnetically sorted T cell population. Genomic DNA was isolated from every sorted fraction and measured by UV absorbance on a Nanodrop 2000c.

The sequence was obtained from a man aged 18 to 35 in good health. Some clones in this sample may be carry-over from other donors' samples. Recombination linked TRBV28 to TRBJ2-3, and TRBD2 aligns with 10 junction nucleotides. Input material: naive CD8+ T cells from PBMCs. The cell subset or site label corresponds to: CD45RA+CCR7+. CDR3 protein: CASSWTSGNTDTQYF. The bases are TGTGCCAGCAGTTGGACTAGCGGCAACACAGATACGCAGTATTTT.